These 20 T cell receptor beta chains were all obtained from the same sample, sequenced in a study of cytomegalovirus exposure and HLA in healthy donors. The PCR made use of 60 Vbeta and 13 Jbeta primers. The table came from immunoSEQ multiplex PCR; TCRdb's copy has only in-frame clones and leaves some out. Altogether roughly 130,000 clones are present, nearly 85% being singletons, with the ten largest covering approximately 1%. Sequenced material: PBMCs. These receptors originate from a boy younger than 18 in good health and CMV-seronegative.

The chain joins TRBV9 to TRBJ2-3; 9 positions match TRBD1. CDR1 and CDR2 from the germline V gene are SGDLS and YYNGEE. The CDR3 has 15 residues. V was pared by 2 bases and J by 0 bases, with 1 base of the junction left unmatched. The chain's CDR3 is CASSVGQGSTDTQYF. DNA of the CDR3: TGTGCCAGCAGCGTCGGACAGGGGAGCACAGATACGCAGTATTTT.

The chain employs TRBV7-9 and TRBJ2-7; 7 bases agree with TRBD1. V gave up 1 base and J gave up 2 bases; unmatched junction bases: 5. The CDR3 extends over 15 amino acids. Per the germline V gene, CDR1 is SEHNR and CDR2 is FQNEAQ (reference sequence). CDR3: CASSLGSTGPYEQYF. The CDR3, as DNA: TGTGCCAGCAGCTTAGGGTCGACAGGGCCCTACGAGCAGTACTTC.

The chain joins TRBV4-2 to TRBJ2-7; 13 bases match TRBD2. This CDR3 spans 15 amino acids. CDR1 LGHNA and CDR2 YNFKEQ come from the germline V gene. Trimming cost V 1 base and J 7 bases; bases outside gene matches: 4. The CDR3 is CASSQGGTSGTEQYF. The CDR3 DNA reads TGTGCCAGCAGCCAAGGAGGGACTAGCGGGACTGAGCAGTACTTC.

This clone appeared a single time. The V gene is TRBV15, the J gene TRBJ1-2, with 9 bases identical to TRBD1. This CDR3 is built from 14 residues. The J segment lost 5 bases and the V segment lost 5 bases, leaving 6 bases of the junction unmatched. The germline CDR1 and CDR2 sequences are LNHNV and YYDKDF (reference sequence). CDR3 nucleotide sequence: TGTGCCACCAGCCGACTGGGACAGGGATATGGCTACACCTTC. It translates to CATSRLGQGYGYTF.

The CDR3 is CASSEGALRTDTQYF. The CDR3 DNA is TGCGCCAGCAGCGAAGGGGCCTTACGCACAGATACGCAGTATTTT. This chain joins TRBV4-1 and TRBJ2-3; TRBD1 might be the D (5 bases). Looked up from germline, CDR1 is MGHRA and CDR2 is YSYEKL. CDR3 length equals 15 residues. V dropped 5 bases and J dropped 1 base, with 13 bases sitting between them.

The rearrangement links TRBV27 to TRBJ2-3; D unclear. Looked up from germline, CDR1 is MNHEY and CDR2 is SMNVEV (reference sequence). V shed 2 bases and J shed 6 bases, with 9 bases lying between them. The CDR3 spans 13 residues. The CDR3 DNA reads TGTGCCAGCAGTTTAAGTGGCTCGGATACGCAGTATTTT. Residues: CASSLSGSDTQYF.

This clone was seen a single time. Here the CDR3 reads CASSGETGGEQYF. The DNA for the CDR3 is TGTGCCAGCAGTGGGGAGACAGGGGGCGAGCAGTACTTC. The chain recombines TRBV2 with TRBJ2-5; 9 bases fit TRBD1. Matching the DNA end better, TRBJ2-7 makes the J call doubtful. The CDR3 loop spans 13 amino acids. Germline V gives CDR1 SNHLY, CDR2 FYNNEI.

This sequence joins TRBV6-5 and TRBJ1-2; D call uncertain. Trimming stripped 0 bases from V and 2 bases from J, with 7 bases between. Germline V lookup: CDR1 MNHEY, CDR2 SVGAGI. This CDR3 is built from 14 residues. CDR3 sequence (DNA): TGTGCCAGCAGTTACTCTCCGGGGAACTATGGCTACACCTTC. Amino acids: CASSYSPGNYGYTF.

The genes are TRBV5-5 and TRBJ2-1; D call uncertain. The CDR3 length is 15 residues. V lost 0 bases, J lost 2 bases, and 9 bases lay in between. Germline assignment: CDR1 SGHKS and CDR2 YYEKEE (reference sequence). The CDR3 bases are TGTGCCAGCAGCTTGGTAGACGGAGCCTACAATGAGCAGTTCTTC. The encoded protein is CASSLVDGAYNEQFF.

With respect to this clone: Germline is not matched at one junction end, which may reflect a read error. The rearrangement uses TRBV10-3 and TRBJ1-4; D is perhaps TRBD1 (6 bases). The CDR3 has 17 amino acids. Germline CDR1 ENHRY, CDR2 SYGVKD. CDR3 DNA sequence: TGTGCCATCAGTAAGTCGTACCCTCAGGGGACTAGCGAAAAACTGTTTTTT. Protein sequence: CAISKSYPQGTSEKLFF.

The chain couples TRBV5-1 to TRBJ2-2; D is possibly TRBD2 (6 bases). V was shortened by 6 bases and J by 8 bases, with 17 bases between the two germline ends. CDR3 length: 14 residues. The germline V gene encodes CDR1 SGHRS and CDR2 YFSETQ. CDR3 coding DNA: TGCGCCAGCATGGGCACGGGAGTTTCGGGGGAGCTGTTTTTT. Translation gives CASMGTGVSGELFF.

V usage is TRBV5-1 and J usage is TRBJ2-3, with 8 bases that match TRBD1. There are 14 residues in the CDR3. Germline lookup yields CDR1 SGHRS and CDR2 YFSETQ. The ends lost 3 bases at V and 1 base at J; junction bases unmatched: 1. Written as DNA, the CDR3 is TGCGCCAGCAGCTCGACAGGGGGCACAGATACGCAGTATTTT. Its translation: CASSSTGGTDTQYF.

In the case of this clone: Its ends do not fully match the called genes, so a read error is possible. The chain couples TRBV7-9 to TRBJ2-7; 8 bases are a match to TRBD1. This CDR3 contains 13 residues. Germline loops: CDR1 SEHNR, CDR2 FQNEAQ (reference sequence). The CDR3 nucleotides read TGTTCCAGCAGTCAGGGACAGGCCTACGAGCAGTACTTC. Translating gives CSSSQGQAYEQYF.

This rearrangement joins TRBV19 to TRBJ2-3, with 10 bases matching TRBD2. V shed 5 bases and J 0 bases; nucleotides not matched to a gene: 5. Germline values: CDR1 LNHDA, CDR2 SQIVND (reference sequence). The CDR3 is 16 amino acids. In nucleotides, the CDR3 is TGTGCCAGTAGTTCTCGGACTAGCGGAAGCACAGATACGCAGTATTTT. This translates into CASSSRTSGSTDTQYF.

This chain connects TRBV9 to TRBJ2-1; 7 bases map to TRBD2. The germline gives CDR1 SGDLS, CDR2 YYNGEE. CDR3 length: 15 amino acids. V trimming: 1 base; J trimming: 9 bases; junction bases outside the gene matches: 10. CDR3 amino acids: CASSVRLADRPEQFF. The CDR3 DNA reads as TGTGCCAGCAGCGTAAGGCTAGCGGACCGCCCTGAGCAGTTCTTC.

The rearrangement uses TRBV7-2 and TRBJ2-2, with 9 bases matching TRBD1. V was pared by 4 bases and J by 0 bases, with 3 bases of the junction left unmatched. The CDR3 consists of 16 residues. CDR1 and CDR2 (germline): SGHTA, FQGNSA. The CDR3 nucleotides are TGTGCCAGCAGCTCAAGGGACAGGGCGAACACCGGGGAGCTGTTTTTT. It codes for CASSSRDRANTGELFF.

The chain has TRBV5-4 and TRBJ2-3; 9 nucleotides agree with TRBD2. The CDR3 extends over 15 amino acids. V dropped 2 bases and J dropped 5; count of bases not matched to a gene: 6. The germline gives CDR1 SGHNT, CDR2 YYREEE (reference sequence). The CDR3 DNA reads TGTGCCAGCAGCTTTAGCGGGAGTCGAGGAGATACGCAGTATTTT. Translation: CASSFSGSRGDTQYF. The complete variable domain, with remaining parts taken from reference TRBV5-4 and TRBJ2-3, reads ETGVTQSPTHLIKTRGQQVTLRCSSQSGHNTVSWYQQALGQGPQFIFQYYREEENGRGNFPPRFSGLQFPNYSSELNVNALELDDSALYLCASSFSGSRGDTQYFGPGTRLTVL.

CDR3 protein: CASSRWESGIAGMGSFF. For the CDR3, the DNA is TGTGCCAGCAGCCGCTGGGAATCCGGAATAGCGGGAATGGGGTCCTTCTTC. The chain employs TRBV5-4 and TRBJ2-1, with 8 bases fitting TRBD2. CDR1 and CDR2 from the germline V gene are SGHNT and YYREEE (reference sequence). Trimming at V came to 4 bases and at J to 16 bases, leaving 25 bases not matched to a gene. The CDR3 is 17 amino acids.

The chain links TRBV4-3 to TRBJ1-5, with 10 bases that match TRBD1. J lost 6 bases, V lost 0 bases, and 5 bases had no gene match. This CDR3 comprises 16 residues. Looked up from germline, CDR1 is LGHNA and CDR2 is YSLEER. CDR3 nucleotides: TGCGCCAGCAGCCAAGATAGACAGGGGGCGGTTCAGCCCCAGCATTTT. Amino acid sequence: CASSQDRQGAVQPQHF.

This rearrangement joins TRBV30 to TRBJ1-1; 9 positions agree with TRBD1. With V trimmed by 8 bases and J by 5 bases, 9 bases remained unmatched. Germline V gives CDR1 GTSNPN, CDR2 SVGIG (reference sequence). The CDR3 has 13 residues. CDR3 region: CATHRGPGTEAFF. The DNA of the CDR3 is TGTGCCACCCACAGGGGGCCTGGGACTGAAGCTTTCTTT.